The sequence of this T cell receptor beta chain was determined in a study of response to subunit inactivated influenza vaccine. As to this clonotype: Its antigen is unidentified.

TCRdb re-called the RT-PCR reads with MiXCR, one entry per CDR3 protein. This table holds around 850,000 distinct CDR3 sequences, 15% to 20% found once. Study-level results: Authors proposed each seasonal influenza vaccination draws in few new T cells.

From germline, CDR1 is SQVTM and CDR2 ANQGSEA. Trimming removed 4 bases from V and 10 bases from J, with 16 bases in between. The CDR3 length is 13 residues. The chain recombines TRBV29-1 with TRBJ1-4; tentatively, D is TRBD1 (5 bases). The receptor was derived from a man aged 50 to 60 who received an inactivated influenza vaccine. Source: PBMCs from blood, taken 4 to 6 days after vaccination. Here the CDR3 reads CSVAPRAQGKLFF. The CDR3 region has the DNA TGCAGCGTTGCCCCCCGGGCCCAGGGAAAACTGTTTTTT.